This T cell receptor beta chain was found in a study of blood T cell repertoires in COVID-19 (dated by TCRdb to 2020 to 2021). About the study as a whole: The collaborator samples originated in the United States, Italy and Spain and spanned the acute and convalescent phases of COVID-19. The material from the prospective study consisted of cDNA or gDNA derived from T cells, B-cell-depleted T cells, or PBMCs. The dataset comprised deeply sampled blood TCRbeta repertoires from subjects exposed to, actively infected with, or recovered from COVID-19. The repertoires were released in a freely available public database meant as a resource for research on the immune response to SARS-CoV-2. The samples were drawn from the first 160 participants of the ongoing ImmuneRACE study and from under 1,500 subjects provided by 6 global collaborators. A de-identified subject ID, COVID-19 status, age in years and sex were almost always included in the sample metadata. Where available, HLA class I and class II types were taken from metadata supplied by the sample provider and were not determined by assay-based typing.

One collaborating source in Seattle enrolled patients while the patients were actively infected and followed the patients over time throughout the course of disease. Whole blood was collected in K2EDTA tubes by collaborating institutions according to the institutions' own protocols. For TCRbeta analysis, collaborators shipped samples as frozen whole blood, isolated PBMCs, or DNA extracted from either of those sample types. For this clone: Its recognized antigen is unknown. No per-base quality is available; no much larger clone lies one base away.

Paper-wide results and their limitations: The quantity of clinical and demographic metadata differed by source and by participant and was supplied without curation.

TCRbeta CDR3 regions were amplified from genomic DNA using the immunoSEQ Assay, a bias-controlled multiplex PCR. The authors' analysis ran thus. The number of nucleated cells in each sample was estimated by amplification of reference gene primers within the assay. To quantify the absolute abundance of each unique TCRbeta CDR3 rearrangement, sequence reads were collapsed and filtered. For each sample, productive Simpson clonality was calculated by taking the square root of Simpson's diversity index across productive rearrangements. TCRdb stores this immuneACCESS table with in-frame sequences only. Part of the clones is absent; in the studies checked, under half of the shortfall reflects unresolved V genes, and no reason is known for the rest. The DNA gave D and trimming, while V, J and clone size come from that table. A total of a few hundred thousand clones appear in this sample, nearly 90% of them only once. In total, the top ten clones hold about 1.7% of the sample.

V is cut by 2 bases and J by 4 bases, and the space between the germline ends is 3 bases. The CDR3, cysteine through phenylalanine, is 11 amino acids long. The entry retains the CDR3 DNA only, 33 bases that are in frame from base 1. CDR1 is given as SGHRS and CDR2 as YFSETQ, both from the germline V gene. The TCR was taken from a woman under 40 with COVID-19, enrolled during active disease. The sample comprised peripheral blood. The sequence is built from TRBV5-1 and TRBJ2-5, with an unclear D gene assignment. In nucleotide form, the sequence is TGCGCCAGCAGCTTTAGAGAGACCCAGTACTTC. It is translated as CASSFRETQYF.